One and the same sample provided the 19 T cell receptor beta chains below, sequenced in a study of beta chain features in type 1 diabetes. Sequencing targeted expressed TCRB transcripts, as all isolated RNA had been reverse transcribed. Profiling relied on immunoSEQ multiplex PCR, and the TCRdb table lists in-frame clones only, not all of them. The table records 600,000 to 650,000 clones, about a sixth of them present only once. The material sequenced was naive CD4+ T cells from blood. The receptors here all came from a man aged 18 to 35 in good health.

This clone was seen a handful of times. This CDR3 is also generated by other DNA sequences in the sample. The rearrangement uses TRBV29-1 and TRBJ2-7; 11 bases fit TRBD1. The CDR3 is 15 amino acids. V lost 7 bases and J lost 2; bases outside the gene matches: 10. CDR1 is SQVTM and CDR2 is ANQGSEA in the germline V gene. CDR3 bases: TGCAGCGGAGGCGCGCCGGGACAGGGGGCCTACGAGCAGTACTTC. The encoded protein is CSGGAPGQGAYEQYF.

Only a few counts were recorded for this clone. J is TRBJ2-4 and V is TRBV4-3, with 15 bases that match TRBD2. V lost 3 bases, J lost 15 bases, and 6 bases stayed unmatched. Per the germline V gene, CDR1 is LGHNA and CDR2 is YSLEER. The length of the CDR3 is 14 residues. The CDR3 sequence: CASSQGTSGGQLYF. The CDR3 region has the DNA TGCGCCAGCAGCCAGGGGACTAGCGGGGGGCAGCTGTACTTC.

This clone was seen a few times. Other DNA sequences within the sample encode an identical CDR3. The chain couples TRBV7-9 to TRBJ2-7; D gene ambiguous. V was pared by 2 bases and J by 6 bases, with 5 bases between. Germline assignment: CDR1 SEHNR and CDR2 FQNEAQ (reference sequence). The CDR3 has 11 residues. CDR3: CASSLFGEQYF. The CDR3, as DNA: TGTGCCAGCAGCTTATTTGGCGAGCAGTACTTC.

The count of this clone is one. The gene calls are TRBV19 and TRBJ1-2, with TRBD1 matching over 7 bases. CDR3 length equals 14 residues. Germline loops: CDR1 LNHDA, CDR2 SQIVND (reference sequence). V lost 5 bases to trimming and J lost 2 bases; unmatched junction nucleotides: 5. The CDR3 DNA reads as TGTGCCAGTAGTCCCCGGACAGGAAACTATGGCTACACCTTC. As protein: CASSPRTGNYGYTF.

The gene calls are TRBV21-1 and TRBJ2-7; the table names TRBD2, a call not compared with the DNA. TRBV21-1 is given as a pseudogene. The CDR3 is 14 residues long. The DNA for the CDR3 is TGTGCCAGCAGCACCCAGGGACTTCCCTACGAGCAGTACTTC. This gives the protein CASSTQGLPYEQYF.

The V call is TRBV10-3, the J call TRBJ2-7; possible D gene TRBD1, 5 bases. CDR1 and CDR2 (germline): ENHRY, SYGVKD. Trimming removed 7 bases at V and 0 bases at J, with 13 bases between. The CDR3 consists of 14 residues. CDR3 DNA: TGTGCCATCACCCCGACAGAAAGCTCCTACGAGCAGTACTTC. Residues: CAITPTESSYEQYF.

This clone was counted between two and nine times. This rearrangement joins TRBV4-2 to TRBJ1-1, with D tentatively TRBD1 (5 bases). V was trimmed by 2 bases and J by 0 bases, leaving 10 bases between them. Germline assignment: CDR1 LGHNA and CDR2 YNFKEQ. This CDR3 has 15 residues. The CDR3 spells CASSQPGRLNTEAFF. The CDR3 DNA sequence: TGTGCCAGCAGCCAACCGGGACGGTTGAACACTGAAGCTTTCTTT.

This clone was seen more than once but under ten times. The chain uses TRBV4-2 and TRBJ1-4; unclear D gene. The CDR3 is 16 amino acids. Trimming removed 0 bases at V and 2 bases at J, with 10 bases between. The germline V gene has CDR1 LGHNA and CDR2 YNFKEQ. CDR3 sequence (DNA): TGTGCCAGCAGCCAAGAGGAGGGTCCGACTAATGAAAAACTGTTTTTT. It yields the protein CASSQEEGPTNEKLFF.

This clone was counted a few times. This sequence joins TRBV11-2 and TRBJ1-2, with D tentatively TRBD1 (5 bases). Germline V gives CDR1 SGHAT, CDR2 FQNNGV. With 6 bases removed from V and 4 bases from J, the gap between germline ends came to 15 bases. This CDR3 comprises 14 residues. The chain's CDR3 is CASSPRTLSYGYTF. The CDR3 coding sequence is TGTGCCAGCAGTCCGAGGACACTTAGCTATGGCTACACCTTC.

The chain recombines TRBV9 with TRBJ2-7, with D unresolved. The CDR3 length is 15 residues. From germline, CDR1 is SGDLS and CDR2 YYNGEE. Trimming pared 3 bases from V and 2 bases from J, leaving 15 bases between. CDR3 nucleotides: TGTGCCAGCAGCGGACGCGACGGATTAGCCTACGAGCAGTACTTC. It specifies CASSGRDGLAYEQYF.

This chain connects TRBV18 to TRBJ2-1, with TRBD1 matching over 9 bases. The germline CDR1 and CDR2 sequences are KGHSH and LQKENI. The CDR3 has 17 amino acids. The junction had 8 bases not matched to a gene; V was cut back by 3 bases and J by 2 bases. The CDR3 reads CASSPTMGQGTYNEQFF. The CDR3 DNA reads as TGTGCCAGCTCACCTACCATGGGACAGGGAACCTACAATGAGCAGTTCTTC.

The CDR3 sequence: CAWTPGIYRYEQYF. The CDR3 DNA reads as TGTGCCTGGACTCCAGGTATCTACCGCTACGAGCAGTACTTC. The J gene is TRBJ2-7, the V gene TRBV30; D is unresolved. In germline, CDR1 is GTSNPN, CDR2 SVGIG (reference sequence). V shed 4 bases and J shed 3 bases, with 16 bases lying between them. The length of the CDR3 is 14 residues.

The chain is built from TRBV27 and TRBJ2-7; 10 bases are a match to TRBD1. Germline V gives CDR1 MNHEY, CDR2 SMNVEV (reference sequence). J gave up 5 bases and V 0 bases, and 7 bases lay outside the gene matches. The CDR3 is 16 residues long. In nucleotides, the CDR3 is TGTGCCAGCAGTTTATCAAAGGGGACAGGGGTGGACGAGCAGTACTTC. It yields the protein CASSLSKGTGVDEQYF.

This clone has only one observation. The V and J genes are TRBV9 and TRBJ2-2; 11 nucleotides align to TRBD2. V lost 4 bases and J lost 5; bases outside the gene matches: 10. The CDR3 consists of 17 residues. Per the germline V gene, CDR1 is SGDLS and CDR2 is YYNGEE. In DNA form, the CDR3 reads TGTGCCAGCAGCCCCCGAGGTAGGACTAGCGGGACCGGGGAGCTGTTTTTT. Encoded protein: CASSPRGRTSGTGELFF.

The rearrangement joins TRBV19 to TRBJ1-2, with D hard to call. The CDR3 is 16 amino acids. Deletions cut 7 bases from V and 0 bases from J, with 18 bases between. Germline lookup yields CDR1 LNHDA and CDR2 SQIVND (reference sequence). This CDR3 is CASTPLETGANYGYTF. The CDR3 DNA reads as TGTGCCAGTACCCCGTTGGAGACCGGCGCTAACTATGGCTACACCTTC.

DNA for the CDR3: TGTGCCAGCAGTTCATTGTTTAGCGGGAGCCGACGTGAACAAAACATTCAGTACTTC. As protein: CASSSLFSGSRREQNIQYF. V gene TRBV28 combines with J gene TRBJ2-4; the match to TRBD2 covers 9 bases. This CDR3 is built from 19 residues. Trimming cost V 4 bases and J 5 bases; bases outside gene matches: 18. The germline gives CDR1 MDHEN, CDR2 SYDVKM.

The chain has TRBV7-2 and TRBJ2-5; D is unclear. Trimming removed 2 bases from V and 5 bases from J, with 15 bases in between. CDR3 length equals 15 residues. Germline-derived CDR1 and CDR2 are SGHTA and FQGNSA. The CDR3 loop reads CASSLRWQTVETQYF. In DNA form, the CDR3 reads TGTGCCAGCAGCTTAAGGTGGCAGACGGTGGAGACCCAGTACTTC.

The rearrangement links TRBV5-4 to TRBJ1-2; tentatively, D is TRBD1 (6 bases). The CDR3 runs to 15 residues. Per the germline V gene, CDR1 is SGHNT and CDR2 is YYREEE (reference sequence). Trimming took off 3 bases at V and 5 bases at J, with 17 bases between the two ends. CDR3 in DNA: TGTGCCAGCAGCTCCCAACAGGGAAATGAATATGGCTACACCTTC. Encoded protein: CASSSQQGNEYGYTF.

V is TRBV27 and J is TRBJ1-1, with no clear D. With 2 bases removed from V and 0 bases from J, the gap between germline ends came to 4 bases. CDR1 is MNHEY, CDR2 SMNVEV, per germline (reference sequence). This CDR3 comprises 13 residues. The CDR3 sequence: CASSLMVNTEAFF. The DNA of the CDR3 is TGTGCCAGCAGTTTAATGGTGAACACTGAAGCTTTCTTT.